By sample fraction, the clone carrying this TCR beta chain is medium-sized. The data stem from a study of blood T cell repertoires in COVID-19. Trimming cost V 1 base and J 7 bases; bases outside gene matches: 18. Germline loops: CDR1 LGHNA, CDR2 YSLEER. CDR3 length equals 20 residues. Assay: immunoSEQ multiplex PCR; the TCRdb copy retains only in-frame clones and omits some. In the table there are approximately 200,000 clones, 82% of which are singletons. The origin of this receptor is a man in his forties or fifties who had recovered from COVID-19. V and J are TRBV4-3 and TRBJ2-1; 11 bases fit TRBD1. The specimen sequenced was PBMCs or T cells enriched from blood (not recorded which). Here the CDR3 reads CASSQGVGTGGLNSGNEQFF. CDR3 nucleotide sequence: TGCGCCAGCAGCCAAGGGGTCGGGACAGGGGGTCTAAATAGCGGGAATGAGCAGTTCTTC.